This TCR beta chain was sequenced for a study of blood T cell repertoires in COVID-19. Background on the study: Acute and convalescent COVID-19 samples came from the United States, Italy and Spain.

Measured with immunoSEQ multiplex PCR; TCRdb has only the in-frame clones, and not every one. Among about 300,000 clones listed, about 90% were seen once. Germline values: CDR1 LNHDA, CDR2 SQIVND (reference sequence). The CDR3 is 15 residues long. Unmatched junction bases numbered 7, after V lost 4 bases and J lost 7 bases. This chain connects TRBV19 to TRBJ1-6; 7 nucleotides agree with TRBD1. The clonotype was recovered from a woman younger than 45 with COVID-19, enrolled during active disease. The specimen sequenced was peripheral blood. The DNA of the CDR3 is TGTGCCAGTAGTACGCGTACAGGGGAAAATTCACCCCTCCACTTT. It yields the protein CASSTRTGENSPLHF.